The source of this TCR beta chain is a study of cytomegalovirus exposure and HLA in healthy donors. The study ran its PCR with 60 Vbeta and 13 Jbeta primers. The protocol was immunoSEQ multiplex PCR, while the TCRdb copy is restricted to in-frame clones and leaves out a portion. The data hold about 180,000 clones, with approximately 79% observed a single time. CDR1 and CDR2 from the germline V gene are MNHNS and SASEGT. V lost 2 bases and J lost 6; bases outside the gene matches: 5. The CDR3 runs 14 residues. The receptor's source is a woman aged 40 to 50 in good health and CMV-seronegative. J is TRBJ1-1 and V is TRBV6-1, with 8 bases matching TRBD1. What was sequenced was PBMCs. This CDR3 reads CASSETQGAPEAFF. DNA of the CDR3: TGTGCCAGCAGTGAAACCCAGGGGGCTCCTGAAGCTTTCTTT.